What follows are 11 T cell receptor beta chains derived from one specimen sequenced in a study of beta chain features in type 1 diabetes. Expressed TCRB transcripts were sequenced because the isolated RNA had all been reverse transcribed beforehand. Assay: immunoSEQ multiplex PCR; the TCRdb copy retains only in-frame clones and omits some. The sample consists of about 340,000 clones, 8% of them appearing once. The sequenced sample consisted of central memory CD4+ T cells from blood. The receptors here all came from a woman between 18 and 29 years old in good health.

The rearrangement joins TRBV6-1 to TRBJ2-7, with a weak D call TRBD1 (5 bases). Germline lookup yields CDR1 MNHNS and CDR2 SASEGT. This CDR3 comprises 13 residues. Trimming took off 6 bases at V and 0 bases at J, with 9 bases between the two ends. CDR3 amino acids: CASRAGSSYEQYF. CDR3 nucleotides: TGTGCCAGCAGGGCAGGGTCCTCCTACGAGCAGTACTTC.

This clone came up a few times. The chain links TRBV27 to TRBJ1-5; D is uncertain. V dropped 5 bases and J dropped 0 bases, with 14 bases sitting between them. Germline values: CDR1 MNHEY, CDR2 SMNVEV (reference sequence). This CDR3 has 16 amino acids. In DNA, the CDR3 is TGTGCCAGCAGTCCCCGAGGTATTTTTAGCAATCAGCCCCAGCATTTT. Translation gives CASSPRGIFSNQPQHF.

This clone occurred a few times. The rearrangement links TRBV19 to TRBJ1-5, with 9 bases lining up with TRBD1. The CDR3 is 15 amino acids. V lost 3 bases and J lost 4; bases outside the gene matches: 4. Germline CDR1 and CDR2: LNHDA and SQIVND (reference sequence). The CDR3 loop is CASSIPGTGNQPQHF. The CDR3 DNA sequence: TGTGCCAGTAGTATTCCCGGGACAGGGAATCAGCCCCAGCATTTT.

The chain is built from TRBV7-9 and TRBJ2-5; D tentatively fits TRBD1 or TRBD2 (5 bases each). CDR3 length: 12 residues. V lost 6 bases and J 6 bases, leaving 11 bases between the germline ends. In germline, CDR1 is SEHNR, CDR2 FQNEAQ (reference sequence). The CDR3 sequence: CASRDGDQTQYF. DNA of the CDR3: TGTGCCAGCAGGGACGGGGACCAGACCCAGTACTTC. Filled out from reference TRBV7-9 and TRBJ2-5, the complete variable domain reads DTGVSQNPRHKITKRGQNVTFRCDPISEHNRLYWYRQTLGQGPEFLTYFQNEAQLEKSRLLSDRFSAERPKGSFSTLEIQRTEQGDSAMYLCASRDGDQTQYFGPGTRLLVL.

CDR3 protein: CASSLLSRRSQQYF. Here the CDR3 DNA reads TGTGCCAGCAGCTTGTTGTCGCGGCGGTCCCAGCAGTACTTC. The rearrangement uses TRBV5-6 and TRBJ2-7; D unclear. Germline assignment: CDR1 SGHDT and CDR2 YYEEEE. V was cut by 1 base and J by 8 bases, with 16 bases left in between. This CDR3 spans 14 amino acids.

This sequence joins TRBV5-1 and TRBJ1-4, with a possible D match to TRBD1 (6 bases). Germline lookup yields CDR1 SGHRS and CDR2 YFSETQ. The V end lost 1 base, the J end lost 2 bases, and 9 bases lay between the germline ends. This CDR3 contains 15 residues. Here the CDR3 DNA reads TGCGCCAGCAGCTTGCGGGGGGCGACTAATGAAAAACTGTTTTTT. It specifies CASSLRGATNEKLFF.

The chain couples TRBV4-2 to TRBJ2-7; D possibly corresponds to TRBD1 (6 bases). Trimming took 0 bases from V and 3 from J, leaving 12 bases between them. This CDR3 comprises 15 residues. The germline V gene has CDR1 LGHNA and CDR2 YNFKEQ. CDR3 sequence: CASSQEPGVGYEQYF. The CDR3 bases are TGTGCCAGCAGCCAAGAGCCAGGGGTAGGCTACGAGCAGTACTTC.

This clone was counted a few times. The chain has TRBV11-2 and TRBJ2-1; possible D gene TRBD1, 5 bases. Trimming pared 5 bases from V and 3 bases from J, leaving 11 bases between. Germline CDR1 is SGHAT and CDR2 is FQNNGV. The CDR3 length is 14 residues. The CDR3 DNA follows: TGTGCCAGCAGCCGCCCAGGGCTCTACAATGAGCAGTTCTTC. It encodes CASSRPGLYNEQFF.

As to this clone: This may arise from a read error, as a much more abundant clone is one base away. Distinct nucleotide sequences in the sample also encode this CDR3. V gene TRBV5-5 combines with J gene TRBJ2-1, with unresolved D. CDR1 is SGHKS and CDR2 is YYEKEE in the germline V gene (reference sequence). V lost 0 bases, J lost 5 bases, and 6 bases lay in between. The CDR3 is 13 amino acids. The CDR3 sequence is CASSLGPHNEQFF. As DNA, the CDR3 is TGTGCCAGCAGCTTGGGTCCCCACAATGAGCAGTTCTTC. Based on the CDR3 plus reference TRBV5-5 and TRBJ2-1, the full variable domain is DAGVTQSPTHLIKTRGQQVTLRCSPISGHKSVSWYQQVLGQGPQFIFQYYEKEERGRGNFPDRFSARQFPNYSSELNVNALLLGDSALYLCASSLGPHNEQFFGPGTRLTVL.

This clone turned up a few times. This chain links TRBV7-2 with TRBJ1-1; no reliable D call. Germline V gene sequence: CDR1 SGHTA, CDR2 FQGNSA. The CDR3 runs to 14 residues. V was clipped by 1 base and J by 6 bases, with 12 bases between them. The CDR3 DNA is TGTGCCAGCAGCTTAGTGGCTGATCGCCCTGAAGCTTTCTTT. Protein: CASSLVADRPEAFF.

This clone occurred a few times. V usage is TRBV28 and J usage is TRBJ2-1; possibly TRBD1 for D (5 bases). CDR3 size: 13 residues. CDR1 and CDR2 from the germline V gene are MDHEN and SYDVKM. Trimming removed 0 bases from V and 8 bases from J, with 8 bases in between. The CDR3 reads CASSLWQGDEQFF. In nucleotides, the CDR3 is TGTGCCAGCAGTTTATGGCAGGGCGATGAGCAGTTCTTC.